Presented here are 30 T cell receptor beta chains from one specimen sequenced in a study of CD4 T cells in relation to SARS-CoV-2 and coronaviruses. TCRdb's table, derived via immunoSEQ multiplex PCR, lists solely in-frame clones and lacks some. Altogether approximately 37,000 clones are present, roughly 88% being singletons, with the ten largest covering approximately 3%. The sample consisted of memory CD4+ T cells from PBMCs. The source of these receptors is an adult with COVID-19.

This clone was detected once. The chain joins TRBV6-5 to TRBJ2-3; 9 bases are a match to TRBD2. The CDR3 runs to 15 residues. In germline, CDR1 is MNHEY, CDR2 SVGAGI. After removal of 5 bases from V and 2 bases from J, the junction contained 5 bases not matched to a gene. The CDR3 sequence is CASSSLAGYTDTQYF. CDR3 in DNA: TGTGCCAGCAGTAGTCTAGCGGGGTACACAGATACGCAGTATTTT.

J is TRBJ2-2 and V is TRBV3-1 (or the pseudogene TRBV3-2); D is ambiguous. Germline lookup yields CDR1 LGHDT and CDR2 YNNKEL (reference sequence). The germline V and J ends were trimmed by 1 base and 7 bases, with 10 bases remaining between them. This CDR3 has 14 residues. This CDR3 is CASSQGRVVGELFF. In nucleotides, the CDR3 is TGTGCCAGCAGCCAAGGCAGAGTCGTCGGGGAGCTGTTTTTT.

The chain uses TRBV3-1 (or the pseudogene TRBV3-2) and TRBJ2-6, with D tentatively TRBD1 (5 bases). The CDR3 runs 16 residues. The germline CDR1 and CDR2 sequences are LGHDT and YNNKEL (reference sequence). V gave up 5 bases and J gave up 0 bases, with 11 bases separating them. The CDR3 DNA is TGTGCCAGCAGCGATCCGGACACCTCTGGGGCCAACGTCCTGACTTTC. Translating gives CASSDPDTSGANVLTF.

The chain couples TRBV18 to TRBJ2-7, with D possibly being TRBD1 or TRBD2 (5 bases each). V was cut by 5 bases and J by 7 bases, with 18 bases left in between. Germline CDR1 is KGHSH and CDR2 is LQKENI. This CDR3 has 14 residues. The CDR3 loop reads CASSFQGGTGEQYF. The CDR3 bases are TGTGCCAGCTCATTCCAGGGTGGCACGGGGGAGCAGTACTTC.

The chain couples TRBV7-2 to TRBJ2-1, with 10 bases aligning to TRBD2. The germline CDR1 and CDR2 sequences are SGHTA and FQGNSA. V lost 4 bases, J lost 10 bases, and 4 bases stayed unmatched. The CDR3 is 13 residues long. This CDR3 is CASSSLLAGEQFF. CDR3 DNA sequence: TGTGCCAGCAGCTCCTTACTAGCGGGAGAGCAGTTCTTC.

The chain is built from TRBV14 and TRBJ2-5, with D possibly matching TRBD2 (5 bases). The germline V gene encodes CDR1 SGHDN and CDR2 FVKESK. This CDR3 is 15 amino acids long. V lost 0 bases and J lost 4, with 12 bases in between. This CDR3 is CASSQDRGIRETQYF. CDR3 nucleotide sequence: TGTGCCAGCAGCCAAGATAGAGGGATCCGAGAGACCCAGTACTTC.

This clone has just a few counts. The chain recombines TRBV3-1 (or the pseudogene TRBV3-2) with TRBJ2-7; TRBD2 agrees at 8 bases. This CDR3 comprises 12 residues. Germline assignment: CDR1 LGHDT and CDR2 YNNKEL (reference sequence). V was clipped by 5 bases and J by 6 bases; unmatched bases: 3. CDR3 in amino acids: CASSLAGSEQYF. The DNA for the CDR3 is TGTGCCAGCAGCTTAGCGGGATCCGAGCAGTACTTC.

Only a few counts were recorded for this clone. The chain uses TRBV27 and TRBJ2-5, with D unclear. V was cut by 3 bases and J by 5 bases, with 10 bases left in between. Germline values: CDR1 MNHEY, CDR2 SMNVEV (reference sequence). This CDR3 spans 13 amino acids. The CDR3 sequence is CASSFQVGETQYF. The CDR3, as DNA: TGTGCCAGCAGTTTCCAGGTGGGGGAGACCCAGTACTTC.

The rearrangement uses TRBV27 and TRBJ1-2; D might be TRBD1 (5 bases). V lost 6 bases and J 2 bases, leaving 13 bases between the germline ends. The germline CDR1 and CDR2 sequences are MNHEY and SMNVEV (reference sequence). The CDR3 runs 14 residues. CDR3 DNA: TGTGCCAGCAGACAATGGGCAGGGAACTATGGCTACACCTTC. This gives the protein CASRQWAGNYGYTF.

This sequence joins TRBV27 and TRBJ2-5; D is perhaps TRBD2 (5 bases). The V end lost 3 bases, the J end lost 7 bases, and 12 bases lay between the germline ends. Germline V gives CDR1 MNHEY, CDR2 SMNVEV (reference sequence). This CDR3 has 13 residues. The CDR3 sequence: CASSFLLEGTQYF. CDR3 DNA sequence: TGTGCCAGCAGTTTTTTGCTAGAGGGGACCCAGTACTTC.

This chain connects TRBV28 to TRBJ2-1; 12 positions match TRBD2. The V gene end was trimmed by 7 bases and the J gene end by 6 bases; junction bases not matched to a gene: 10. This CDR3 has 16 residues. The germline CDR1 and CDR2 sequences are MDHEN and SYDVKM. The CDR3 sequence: CASIPNLAGGLNEQFF. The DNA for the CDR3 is TGTGCCAGCATTCCTAATCTAGCGGGAGGGCTCAATGAGCAGTTCTTC.

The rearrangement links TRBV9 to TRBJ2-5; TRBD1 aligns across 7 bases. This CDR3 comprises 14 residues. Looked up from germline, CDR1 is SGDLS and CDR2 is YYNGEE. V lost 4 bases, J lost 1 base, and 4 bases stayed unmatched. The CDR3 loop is CASSLTGAQETQYF. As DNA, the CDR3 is TGTGCCAGCAGCTTAACAGGGGCCCAAGAGACCCAGTACTTC.

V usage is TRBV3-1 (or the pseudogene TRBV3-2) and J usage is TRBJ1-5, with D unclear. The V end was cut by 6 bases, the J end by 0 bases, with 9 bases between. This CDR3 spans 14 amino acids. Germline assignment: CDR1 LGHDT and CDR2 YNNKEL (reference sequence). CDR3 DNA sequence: TGTGCCAGCAGTTCGGGAGATAGCAATCAGCCCCAGCATTTT. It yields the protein CASSSGDSNQPQHF.

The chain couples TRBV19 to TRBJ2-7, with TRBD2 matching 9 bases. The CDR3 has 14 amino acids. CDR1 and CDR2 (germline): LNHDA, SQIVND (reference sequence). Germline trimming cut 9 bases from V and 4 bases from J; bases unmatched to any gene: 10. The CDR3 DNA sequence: TGTGCCAGCAATCCAACTAGCGGGTCTTACGAGCAGTACTTC. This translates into CASNPTSGSYEQYF.

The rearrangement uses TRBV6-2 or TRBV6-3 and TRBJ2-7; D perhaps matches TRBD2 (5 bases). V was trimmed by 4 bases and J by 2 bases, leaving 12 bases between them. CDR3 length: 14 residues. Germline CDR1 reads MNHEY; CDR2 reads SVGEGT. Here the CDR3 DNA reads TGTGCCAGCAGTTGGACTCCCCTCCCCTACGAGCAGTACTTC. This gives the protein CASSWTPLPYEQYF.

This chain's CDR3 is CASSLLALAGVNEQFF. CDR3 coding DNA: TGTGCCAGCAGCTTGTTGGCACTAGCGGGAGTCAATGAGCAGTTCTTC. The J gene is TRBJ2-1, the V gene TRBV7-2; 11 nucleotides align to TRBD2. The V and J ends lost 3 bases and 6 bases, in that order; junction bases with no gene match: 7. CDR1 is SGHTA, CDR2 FQGNSA, per germline. The length of the CDR3 is 16 residues.

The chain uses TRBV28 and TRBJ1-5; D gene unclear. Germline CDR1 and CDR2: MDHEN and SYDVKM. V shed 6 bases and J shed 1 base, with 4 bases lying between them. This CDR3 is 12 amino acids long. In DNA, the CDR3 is TGTGCCAGCAGACAGAGCAATCAGCCCCAGCATTTT. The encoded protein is CASRQSNQPQHF.

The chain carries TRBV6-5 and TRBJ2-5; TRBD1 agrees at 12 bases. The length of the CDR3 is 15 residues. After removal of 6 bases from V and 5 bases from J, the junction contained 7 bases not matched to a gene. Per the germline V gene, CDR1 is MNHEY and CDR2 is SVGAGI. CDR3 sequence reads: CASRRDRGPSETQYF. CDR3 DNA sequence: TGTGCCAGCAGGAGGGACAGGGGGCCTTCGGAGACCCAGTACTTC.

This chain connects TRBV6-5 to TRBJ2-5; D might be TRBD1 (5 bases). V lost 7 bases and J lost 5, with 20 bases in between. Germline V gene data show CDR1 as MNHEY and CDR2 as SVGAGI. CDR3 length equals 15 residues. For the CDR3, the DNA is TGTGCCAGCACCGGTAGTTTTGGGGCCCTCGAGACCCAGTACTTC. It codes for CASTGSFGALETQYF.

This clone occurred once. The CDR3 region is CASSFTGAWGANVLTF. The CDR3, as DNA: TGTGCCAGCAGTTTCACGGGGGCGTGGGGGGCCAACGTCCTGACTTTC. J is TRBJ2-6 and V is TRBV28; D possibly uses TRBD1 or TRBD2 (6 bases each). CDR1 and CDR2 from the germline V gene are MDHEN and SYDVKM. CDR3 size: 16 residues. Trimming removed 3 bases from V and 4 bases from J, with 13 bases in between.

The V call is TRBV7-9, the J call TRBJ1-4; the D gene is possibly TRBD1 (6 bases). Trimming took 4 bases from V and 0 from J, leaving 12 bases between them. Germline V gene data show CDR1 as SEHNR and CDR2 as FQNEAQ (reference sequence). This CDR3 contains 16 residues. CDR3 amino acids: CASSWQQGATNEKLFF. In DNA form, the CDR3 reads TGTGCCAGCAGCTGGCAACAGGGAGCAACTAATGAAAAACTGTTTTTT.

Here the CDR3 DNA reads TGTGCCAGCAGTTTAATTTCCGGGGGCGAGCCCCAGCATTTT. As protein: CASSLISGGEPQHF. The chain carries TRBV28 and TRBJ1-5, with D perhaps matching TRBD1 (6 bases). The CDR3 length is 14 residues. Germline V gene lookup returns CDR1 MDHEN and CDR2 SYDVKM. The ends were cut back, 2 bases at V and 8 bases at J, with 13 bases in the middle. The full variable domain, with the rest looked up from reference TRBV28 and TRBJ1-5, is DVKVTQSSRYLVKRTGEKVFLECVQDMDHENMFWYRQDPGLGLRLIYFSYDVKMKEKGDIPEGYSVSREKKERFSLILESASTNQTSMYLCASSLISGGEPQHFGDGTRLSIL.

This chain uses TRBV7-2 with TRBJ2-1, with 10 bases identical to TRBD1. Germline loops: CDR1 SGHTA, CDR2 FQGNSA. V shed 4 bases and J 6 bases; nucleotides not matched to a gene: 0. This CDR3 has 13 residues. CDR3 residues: CASSWTGGNEQFF. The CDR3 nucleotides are TGTGCCAGCAGCTGGACAGGGGGCAATGAGCAGTTCTTC.

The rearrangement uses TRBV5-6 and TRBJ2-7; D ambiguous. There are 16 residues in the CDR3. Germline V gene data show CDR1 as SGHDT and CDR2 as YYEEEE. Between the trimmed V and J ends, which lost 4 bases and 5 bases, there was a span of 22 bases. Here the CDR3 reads CASSAGSKGRFDEQYF. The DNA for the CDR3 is TGTGCCAGCAGCGCAGGAAGTAAAGGGCGATTCGACGAGCAGTACTTC.

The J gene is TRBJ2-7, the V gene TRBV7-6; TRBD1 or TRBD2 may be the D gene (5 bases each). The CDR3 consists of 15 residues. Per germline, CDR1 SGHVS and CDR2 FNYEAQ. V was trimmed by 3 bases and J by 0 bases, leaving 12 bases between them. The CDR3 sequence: CASSLGVGSSYEQYF. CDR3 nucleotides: TGTGCCAGCAGCTTGGGGGTAGGGAGCTCCTACGAGCAGTACTTC.

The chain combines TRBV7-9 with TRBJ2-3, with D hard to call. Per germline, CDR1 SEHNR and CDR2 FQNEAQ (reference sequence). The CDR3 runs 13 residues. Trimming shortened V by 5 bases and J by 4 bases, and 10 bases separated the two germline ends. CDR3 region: CASSLDWADTQYF. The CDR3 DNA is TGTGCCAGCAGCCTAGATTGGGCAGATACGCAGTATTTT.

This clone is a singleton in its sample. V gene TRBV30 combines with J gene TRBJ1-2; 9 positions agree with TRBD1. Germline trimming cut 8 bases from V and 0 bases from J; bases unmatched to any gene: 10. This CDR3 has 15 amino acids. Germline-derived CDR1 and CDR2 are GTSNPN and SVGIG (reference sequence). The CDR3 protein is CARYGRDRANYGYTF. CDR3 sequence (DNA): TGTGCCCGTTACGGCCGGGACAGGGCTAACTATGGCTACACCTTC.

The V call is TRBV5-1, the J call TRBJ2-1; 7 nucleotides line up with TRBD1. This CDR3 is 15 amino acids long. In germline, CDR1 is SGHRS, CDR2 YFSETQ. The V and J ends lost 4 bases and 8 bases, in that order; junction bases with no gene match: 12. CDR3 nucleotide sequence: TGCGCCAGCAGCGGCAGGGGGTCCCTCTCCGATGAGCAGTTCTTC. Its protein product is CASSGRGSLSDEQFF.

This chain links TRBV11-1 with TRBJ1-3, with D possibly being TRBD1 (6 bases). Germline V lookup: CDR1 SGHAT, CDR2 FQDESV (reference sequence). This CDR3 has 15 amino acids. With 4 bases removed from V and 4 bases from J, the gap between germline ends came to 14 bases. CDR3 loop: CASSSGQPVGNTIYF. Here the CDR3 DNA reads TGTGCCAGCAGCTCCGGACAGCCTGTAGGAAACACCATATATTTT.

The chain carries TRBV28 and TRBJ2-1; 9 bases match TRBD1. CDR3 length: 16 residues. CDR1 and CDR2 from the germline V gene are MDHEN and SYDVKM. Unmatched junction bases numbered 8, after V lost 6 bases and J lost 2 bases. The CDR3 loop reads CASSSGTGTTYNEQFF. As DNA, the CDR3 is TGTGCCAGCAGCTCCGGGACAGGGACGACCTACAATGAGCAGTTCTTC.